The rows below give T cell receptor beta chains drawn from one sample of a study of T cell responses to AZD1222 COVID-19 vaccine. Using immunoSEQ multiplex PCR, the repertoire was profiled, and TCRdb retains in-frame clones only, with some absent. The table lists 95,000 to 100,000 clones, about 88% of them singletons. This sample comprised peripheral blood, obtained 28 days after the second AZD1222 dose. The source is an adult who received the AZD1222 COVID-19 vaccine. Both conserved end residues are part of each CDR3. The order of the fields is V gene, clone size, D gene, J gene, CDR3 DNA, CDR3 protein. The D gene is left open where the match is weak. Rows may omit the clone size; those that give it use once, few, many or a size class.

V gene: TRBV5-1; clone size: -; D gene: -; J gene: TRBJ2-5; CDR3 DNA: TGCGCCAGCAGCCCCTCCCCGCAGCCGCCGCAAGAGACCCAGTACTTC; CDR3 protein: CASSPSPQPPQETQYF
V gene: TRBV5-5; clone size: -; D gene: TRBD1; J gene: TRBJ2-6; CDR3 DNA: TGTGCCAGCACTCAAGTACCGGGACAGGGGGCCTCTGGGGCCAACGTCCTGACTTTC; CDR3 protein: CASTQVPGQGASGANVLTF
V gene: TRBV27; clone size: -; D gene: -; J gene: TRBJ1-1; CDR3 DNA: TGTGCCAGCAGTTTCAGGGCAGCCATGAACACTGAAGCTTTCTTT; CDR3 protein: CASSFRAAMNTEAFF
V gene: TRBV28; clone size: -; D gene: -; J gene: TRBJ2-7; CDR3 DNA: TGTGCCAGCAGTCTCCCACGGAATCCACCCTACGAGCAGTACTTC; CDR3 protein: CASSLPRNPPYEQYF
V gene: TRBV6-6; clone size: -; D gene: TRBD2; J gene: TRBJ2-7; CDR3 DNA: TGTGCCAGCAGTCGGGCGGGGACTAGCGGGAGTTACGAGCAGTACTTC; CDR3 protein: CASSRAGTSGSYEQYF
V gene: TRBV5-1; clone size: -; D gene: -; J gene: TRBJ2-3; CDR3 DNA: TGCGCCAGCAGGTGGACAGTAAGCACAGATACGCAGTATTTT; CDR3 protein: CASRWTVSTDTQYF
V gene: TRBV30; clone size: -; D gene: -; J gene: TRBJ1-1; CDR3 DNA: TGTGCCTGGAAAGGCAGACTCACTGAAGCTTTCTTT; CDR3 protein: CAWKGRLTEAFF
V gene: TRBV5-1; clone size: few; D gene: -; J gene: TRBJ2-2; CDR3 DNA: TGCGCCAGCAGCTTGGTCGGCAGTTCTAACACCGGGGAGCTGTTTTTT; CDR3 protein: CASSLVGSSNTGELFF
V gene: TRBV5-1; clone size: -; D gene: TRBD2; J gene: TRBJ2-7; CDR3 DNA: TGCGCCAGCAGCTCAACAGGACCTTCTAGCGGGAGCTACGAGCAGTACTTC; CDR3 protein: CASSSTGPSSGSYEQYF
V gene: TRBV5-6; clone size: -; D gene: TRBD1; J gene: TRBJ1-4; CDR3 DNA: TGTGCCAGCAGCTTGGAAGGACAGGGTGTAAATGAAAAACTGTTTTTT; CDR3 protein: CASSLEGQGVNEKLFF
V gene: TRBV2; clone size: -; D gene: TRBD1; J gene: TRBJ1-2; CDR3 DNA: TGTGCCAGCAGTGACAGAGGGACAGACTATGGCTACACCTTC; CDR3 protein: CASSDRGTDYGYTF
V gene: TRBV12-3/TRBV12-4; clone size: once; D gene: TRBD1; J gene: TRBJ2-7; CDR3 DNA: TGTGCCTCACGAACAGGGGGCTCCTACGAGCAGTACTTC; CDR3 protein: CASRTGGSYEQYF
V gene: TRBV7-6; clone size: -; D gene: TRBD1; J gene: TRBJ1-6; CDR3 DNA: TGTGCCAGCAGCTTGCAGCCTCTTTCCAGCCTGGGGGACAGGGGAAATTCACCCCTCCACTTT; CDR3 protein: CASSLQPLSSLGDRGNSPLHF
V gene: TRBV19; clone size: -; D gene: -; J gene: TRBJ2-1; CDR3 DNA: TGTGCCAGTAGTATAGTGGGTCTCCGACACAATGAGCAGTTCTTC; CDR3 protein: CASSIVGLRHNEQFF
V gene: TRBV19; clone size: -; D gene: TRBD1; J gene: TRBJ1-5; CDR3 DNA: TGTGCCAGTAGCCCGACAGGGAATGGCAATCAGCCCCAGCATTTT; CDR3 protein: CASSPTGNGNQPQHF
V gene: TRBV27; clone size: once; D gene: -; J gene: TRBJ1-2; CDR3 DNA: TGTGCCAGCAGTTCACAGGTAGTGGGACGTGGCTACACCTTC; CDR3 protein: CASSSQVVGRGYTF
V gene: TRBV5-1; clone size: -; D gene: -; J gene: TRBJ1-1; CDR3 DNA: TGCGCCAGCAGGCCAGAACTTTTAAACAGGAATTTCTTT; CDR3 protein: CASRPELLNRNFF
V gene: TRBV18; clone size: -; D gene: -; J gene: TRBJ2-3; CDR3 DNA: TGTGCCAGCTCACCACTAGCGGCCTCCCCAAGCACAGATACGCAGTATTTT; CDR3 protein: CASSPLAASPSTDTQYF
V gene: TRBV2; clone size: -; D gene: -; J gene: TRBJ2-5; CDR3 DNA: TGTGCCAGCAGTGAAAACTTTCGGACCCAGTACTTC; CDR3 protein: CASSENFRTQYF
V gene: TRBV19; clone size: -; D gene: -; J gene: TRBJ2-3; CDR3 DNA: TGTGCCAGTAGTATACTCACAGCCGGGTGGGCAGATACGCAGTATTTT; CDR3 protein: CASSILTAGWADTQYF
V gene: TRBV7-2; clone size: -; D gene: TRBD2; J gene: TRBJ2-4; CDR3 DNA: TGTGCCAGCAGAGTTGCATTAGCGGGAGGGCGGGGGAACATTCAGTACTTC; CDR3 protein: CASRVALAGGRGNIQYF
V gene: TRBV24-1; clone size: -; D gene: -; J gene: TRBJ1-2; CDR3 DNA: TGTGCCACCAGTGATTTGCAGGATGGCTACACCTTC; CDR3 protein: CATSDLQDGYTF
V gene: TRBV7-2; clone size: -; D gene: -; J gene: TRBJ2-1; CDR3 DNA: TGTGCCAGCAGCCCGTTAGCGGATAGCTCCTACAATGAGCAGTTCTTC; CDR3 protein: CASSPLADSSYNEQFF
V gene: TRBV29-1; clone size: -; D gene: -; J gene: TRBJ1-1; CDR3 DNA: TGCAGCGCCACCTCGGGGAACACTGAAGCTTTCTTT; CDR3 protein: CSATSGNTEAFF
V gene: TRBV7-3; clone size: once; D gene: TRBD2; J gene: TRBJ2-2; CDR3 DNA: TGTGCCAGCAGCTTGGGATTAGCGGGAGGGACCGGGGAGCTGTTTTTT; CDR3 protein: CASSLGLAGGTGELFF
V gene: TRBV28; clone size: -; D gene: -; J gene: TRBJ1-3; CDR3 DNA: TGTGCCAGCAGTTTATATTTCGGCGGCTCTGGAAACACCATATATTTT; CDR3 protein: CASSLYFGGSGNTIYF
V gene: TRBV5-1; clone size: -; D gene: TRBD1; J gene: TRBJ2-1; CDR3 DNA: TGCGCCAGCAGCTTCGAGGGGGCAGTGCAGTTCTTC; CDR3 protein: CASSFEGAVQFF
V gene: TRBV7-6; clone size: -; D gene: -; J gene: TRBJ1-3; CDR3 DNA: TGTGCCAGCAGCTTAGCCGACGGAAACTCTGGAAACACCATATATTTT; CDR3 protein: CASSLADGNSGNTIYF
V gene: TRBV19; clone size: -; D gene: -; J gene: TRBJ2-7; CDR3 DNA: TGTGCCAGTAGTGTTGGAGACACATACTCCTACGAGCAGTACTTC; CDR3 protein: CASSVGDTYSYEQYF
V gene: TRBV3-1/TRBV3-2; clone size: -; D gene: -; J gene: TRBJ2-5; CDR3 DNA: TGTGCCAGCAGCCAAACGCTCTACCAAGAGACCCAGTACTTC; CDR3 protein: CASSQTLYQETQYF
V gene: TRBV10-3; clone size: -; D gene: TRBD1; J gene: TRBJ1-6; CDR3 DNA: TGTGCCACCCGACAGGGGTGGGACAATTCACCCCTCCACTTT; CDR3 protein: CATRQGWDNSPLHF
V gene: TRBV19; clone size: -; D gene: TRBD2; J gene: TRBJ2-7; CDR3 DNA: TGTGCCACAAAAAAAGGGGTAGCGGGATATTACGAGCAGTACTTC; CDR3 protein: CATKKGVAGYYEQYF
V gene: TRBV4-2; clone size: -; D gene: TRBD1; J gene: TRBJ1-5; CDR3 DNA: TGTGCCAGCAGCCCCGGTCGAGGGGGCGGGCAGCCCCAGCATTTT; CDR3 protein: CASSPGRGGGQPQHF
V gene: TRBV27; clone size: -; D gene: TRBD2; J gene: TRBJ2-1; CDR3 DNA: TGTGCCAGCAGTTTTCCCTTTTCGACTAGCGGTTACAATGAGCAGTTCTTC; CDR3 protein: CASSFPFSTSGYNEQFF
V gene: TRBV5-1; clone size: -; D gene: -; J gene: TRBJ1-3; CDR3 DNA: TGCGCCAGCAGCTTGGGACGGGGCAACTCTGGAAACACCATATATTTT; CDR3 protein: CASSLGRGNSGNTIYF
V gene: TRBV5-6; clone size: -; D gene: TRBD1; J gene: TRBJ2-6; CDR3 DNA: TGTGCCAGCAGCTTGGAAGTCGTGCAGGGGGCGCGTGGGGCCAACGTCCTGACTTTC; CDR3 protein: CASSLEVVQGARGANVLTF
V gene: TRBV14; clone size: -; D gene: TRBD2; J gene: TRBJ2-1; CDR3 DNA: TGTGCCAGCAGCCAGAGACTAGCGGGGTCCTACAATGAGCAGTTCTTC; CDR3 protein: CASSQRLAGSYNEQFF
V gene: TRBV3-1/TRBV3-2; clone size: -; D gene: -; J gene: TRBJ1-1; CDR3 DNA: TGTGCCAGCAGCCAGTACACTGAAGCTTTCTTT; CDR3 protein: CASSQYTEAFF
V gene: TRBV25-1; clone size: few; D gene: -; J gene: TRBJ1-3; CDR3 DNA: TGTGCCAGCAGTGAACATAGGGCGGCCTCTGGAAACACCATATATTTT; CDR3 protein: CASSEHRAASGNTIYF
V gene: TRBV28; clone size: -; D gene: -; J gene: TRBJ2-1; CDR3 DNA: TGTGCCAGCAGGGGTCCGGGGGATAGCTCCTACAATGAGCAGTTCTTC; CDR3 protein: CASRGPGDSSYNEQFF
V gene: TRBV7-8; clone size: -; D gene: -; J gene: TRBJ1-2; CDR3 DNA: TGTGCCAGCAGCTTAGGGGACGATAACTATGGCTACACCTTC; CDR3 protein: CASSLGDDNYGYTF
V gene: TRBV15; clone size: -; D gene: -; J gene: TRBJ1-5; CDR3 DNA: TGTGCCACCAGCAGAGGGGCTGGGGCGGACCAGCCCCAGCATTTT; CDR3 protein: CATSRGAGADQPQHF
V gene: TRBV27; clone size: -; D gene: TRBD2; J gene: TRBJ2-1; CDR3 DNA: TGTGCCAGCAGTCAAAGACTAGCGACAGAGGATGAGCAGTTCTTC; CDR3 protein: CASSQRLATEDEQFF
V gene: TRBV19; clone size: -; D gene: TRBD1; J gene: TRBJ1-6; CDR3 DNA: TGTGCCAGTAGTCCGGGACAGGGGAATTCACCCCTCCACTTT; CDR3 protein: CASSPGQGNSPLHF
V gene: TRBV23-1; clone size: few; D gene: TRBD1; J gene: TRBJ2-7; CDR3 DNA: TGCGCCAGCAGTCAGCCCGAGGACAGGGAGGAAGGCTACGAGCAGTACTTC; CDR3 protein: CASSQPEDREEGYEQYF
V gene: TRBV10-2; clone size: -; D gene: -; J gene: TRBJ2-2; CDR3 DNA: TGCGCCAGCAAAAATGTCCGGGGGTTTACCGGGGAGCTGTTTTTT; CDR3 protein: CASKNVRGFTGELFF
V gene: TRBV7-3; clone size: -; D gene: -; J gene: TRBJ2-2; CDR3 DNA: TGTGCCAGCAGGGAGGGGACGATCGGGGAGCTGTTTTTT; CDR3 protein: CASREGTIGELFF
V gene: TRBV5-1; clone size: -; D gene: TRBD1; J gene: TRBJ1-2; CDR3 DNA: TGCGCCAGCAGCTTGGCGGGACAGGCAGCCTTCTATGGCTACACCTTC; CDR3 protein: CASSLAGQAAFYGYTF
V gene: TRBV6-5; clone size: once; D gene: -; J gene: TRBJ1-1; CDR3 DNA: TGTGCCAGCAGTTTCCAGAACACTGAAGCTTTCTTT; CDR3 protein: CASSFQNTEAFF